The next 14 T cell receptor beta chains were all read from a single sample in a study. TCRdb re-called the 5' RACE reads through MiXCR, storing one row per CDR3 protein. The table lists under 65,000 distinct CDR3 sequences, around 20% of them singletons, with 3.2% in the top ten. Tregs were sorted as CD4+CD25+CD127-/low cells. The sample consisted of tumor-infiltrating Tregs sorted from the breast tumor. The receptors stem from a female donor with breast cancer.

This clonotype was counted only a few times. The chain couples TRBV7-9 to TRBJ2-7, with 7 bases lining up with TRBD2. This CDR3 has 13 amino acids. Trimming took 7 bases from V and 3 from J; bases not matched to a gene: 6. Germline CDR1 SEHNR, CDR2 FQNEAQ (reference sequence). The CDR3 reads CASTLADNYEQYF. The CDR3 DNA reads as TGTGCCAGCACGCTAGCGGATAACTACGAGCAGTACTTC. The variable domain in full, with the rest retrieved from reference TRBV7-9 and TRBJ2-7, is DTGVSQNPRHKITKRGQNVTFRCDPISEHNRLYWYRQTLGQGPEFLTYFQNEAQLEKSRLLSDRFSAERPKGSFSTLEIQRTEQGDSAMYLCASTLADNYEQYFGPGTRLTVT.

The gene calls are TRBV12-3 or TRBV12-4 and TRBJ1-6, with D hard to call. The CDR3 consists of 12 residues. V lost 3 bases and J lost 15, with 12 bases in between. The CDR3 bases are TGTGCCAGCAGTTTTCACGGGCTGATCCTCCACTTT. This gives the protein CASSFHGLILHF.

This clonotype has just one count. The chain carries TRBV19 and TRBJ1-2; maybe TRBD1 (5 bases). V lost 4 bases to trimming and J lost 6 bases, with 15 bases between them. The CDR3 is made up of 14 amino acids. CDR1 and CDR2 (germline): LNHDA, SQIVND (reference sequence). The CDR3 reads CASSKKGRLDGYTF. The CDR3 DNA reads TGTGCCAGTAGTAAGAAGGGACGGCTCGATGGCTACACCTTC.

This clonotype was detected a few times. The CDR3 DNA is TGTGCCAGCAGCTACCACAGGGGGGTAGGCGGGGAGCTGTTTTTT. Amino acids: CASSYHRGVGGELFF. V usage is TRBV7-2 and J usage is TRBJ2-2; 8 nucleotides line up with TRBD1. The CDR3 has 15 residues. The V gene end was trimmed by 4 bases and the J gene end by 7 bases; junction bases not matched to a gene: 8. Looked up from germline, CDR1 is SGHTA and CDR2 is FQGNSA.

The CDR3 DNA sequence: TGTGCCAGCAGCGTAGACCAGGCTTCCTACGAGCAGTACTTC. Its protein is CASSVDQASYEQYF. The chain recombines TRBV9 with TRBJ2-7; D gene ambiguous. V lost 0 bases, J lost 1 base, and 8 bases lay in between. CDR3 size: 14 residues. Germline V gene data show CDR1 as SGDLS and CDR2 as YYNGEE.

This clonotype was counted only a few times. The chain uses TRBV7-9 and TRBJ2-1; 10 nucleotides match TRBD2. CDR3 length: 12 residues. Germline assignment: CDR1 SEHNR and CDR2 FQNEAQ (reference sequence). J lost 10 bases, V lost 6 bases, and 3 bases had no gene match. The CDR3 nucleotides are TGTGCCAGCAGGGAGACTAGCGGGGAGCAGTTCTTC. Translated, it gives CASRETSGEQFF. The variable domain in full, with the rest retrieved from reference TRBV7-9 and TRBJ2-1, is DTGVSQNPRHKITKRGQNVTFRCDPISEHNRLYWYRQTLGQGPEFLTYFQNEAQLEKSRLLSDRFSAERPKGSFSTLEIQRTEQGDSAMYLCASRETSGEQFFGPGTRLTVL.

This clonotype was found a few times. The gene calls are TRBV5-3 and TRBJ2-5; 9 bases are a match to TRBD2. TRBV5-3 is given ORF status, its function remaining uncertain. Losses at the gene ends were 4 bases for V and 5 bases for J; bases not matched to a gene: 15. The CDR3 runs 17 residues. The CDR3 DNA reads as TGTGCCAGAAGCCACAAAGGGACTAGCAATTTTGGGGAGACCCAGTACTTC. Its translation: CARSHKGTSNFGETQYF.

This clonotype is labeled medium-sized. This chain uses TRBV6-2 or TRBV6-3 with TRBJ1-1; D gene uncertain. This CDR3 comprises 15 residues. CDR1 is MNHEY and CDR2 is SVGEGT in the germline V gene. V was clipped by 3 bases and J by 0 bases, with 11 bases between them. DNA of the CDR3: TGTGCCAGCAGTTATAGTGGCGGCCTGAACACTGAAGCTTTCTTT. This translates into CASSYSGGLNTEAFF.

In its sample, this clonotype was seen a few times. The V gene is TRBV9, the J gene TRBJ2-7; TRBD2 matches 9 bases. The V gene's germline CDR1 is SGDLS and CDR2 YYNGEE. Trimming removed 4 bases from V and 2 bases from J; junction bases left unmatched: 13. The CDR3 totals 17 residues. The chain's CDR3 is CASSPRAGSGSTYEQYF. The CDR3 DNA reads TGTGCCAGCAGCCCCCGTGCGGGTAGCGGGAGTACCTACGAGCAGTACTTC.

Only a few counts were recorded for this clonotype. At one boundary the junction diverges from the germline segment, which might be a read error. The chain has TRBV5-1 and TRBJ1-1; 7 bases match TRBD1. The CDR3 contains 14 residues. The germline CDR1 and CDR2 sequences are SGHRS and YFSETQ. Here the CDR3 reads CVSSLGAGGTEAFF. In DNA, the CDR3 is TGCGTCAGCAGCTTGGGAGCAGGGGGCACTGAAGCTTTCTTT.

The table lists this clonotype with many counts. The chain carries TRBV10-3 and TRBJ1-2; 8 positions agree with TRBD1. Germline V gene sequence: CDR1 ENHRY, CDR2 SYGVKD. The length of the CDR3 is 13 residues. The V segment lost 6 bases and the J segment 8 bases; nucleotides outside the gene matches: 8. For the CDR3, the DNA is TGTGCCATCAGCGTTGACAGGGGCAGCGGCTACACCTTC. It specifies CAISVDRGSGYTF.

The V and J genes are TRBV20-1 and TRBJ2-7, with 9 nucleotides matching TRBD2. J lost 5 bases, V lost 5 bases, and 19 bases had no gene match. The CDR3 length is 17 residues. The V gene's germline CDR1 is DFQATT and CDR2 SNEGSKA (reference sequence). The CDR3 sequence: CSAQAASGTLRVHEQYF. The CDR3 DNA reads TGCAGTGCTCAGGCGGCTAGCGGGACCCTCAGGGTTCACGAGCAGTACTTC.

This clonotype was observed many times. This chain uses TRBV20-1 with TRBJ2-4; D possibly corresponds to TRBD1 (5 bases). The CDR3 sequence is 16 residues long. The germline CDR1 and CDR2 sequences are DFQATT and SNEGSKA (reference sequence). Trimming removed 1 base from V and 0 bases from J, with 13 bases in between. The CDR3 bases are TGCAGTGCTAGAGCTCAGGGTGTCATAGCCAAAAACATTCAGTACTTC. It codes for CSARAQGVIAKNIQYF.

This clonotype was seen repeatedly, ten times or more. J is TRBJ1-2 and V is TRBV4-1; D not resolved. Germline CDR1 is MGHRA and CDR2 is YSYEKL. V lost 6 bases and J lost 0, with 11 bases in between. The CDR3 runs to 14 residues. The CDR3 nucleotides read TGCGCCAGCAGTAATAGTCGAACTAACTATGGCTACACCTTC. It yields the protein CASSNSRTNYGYTF.